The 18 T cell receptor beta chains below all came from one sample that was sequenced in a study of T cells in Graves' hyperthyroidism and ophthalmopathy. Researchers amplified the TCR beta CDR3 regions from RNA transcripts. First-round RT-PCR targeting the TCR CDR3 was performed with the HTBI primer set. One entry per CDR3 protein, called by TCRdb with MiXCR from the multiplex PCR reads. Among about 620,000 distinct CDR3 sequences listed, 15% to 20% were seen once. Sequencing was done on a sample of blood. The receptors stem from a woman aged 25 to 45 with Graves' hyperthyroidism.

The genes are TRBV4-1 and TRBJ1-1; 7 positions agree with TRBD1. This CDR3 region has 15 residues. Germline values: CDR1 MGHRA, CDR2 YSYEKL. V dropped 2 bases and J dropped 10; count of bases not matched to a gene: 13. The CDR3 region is CASSQRPADRRGAFF. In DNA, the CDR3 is TGCGCCAGCAGCCAACGACCCGCGGACAGGAGGGGAGCTTTCTTT.

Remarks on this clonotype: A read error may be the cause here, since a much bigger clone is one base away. The CDR3 nucleotides read TGTGTCAGCAGCTCCCTAACTAGCGGAAACTACAATGAGCAGTTCTTC. Translated, it gives CVSSSLTSGNYNEQFF. This chain uses TRBV6-1 with TRBJ2-1, with 8 bases identical to TRBD2. The CDR3 consists of 16 residues. Looked up from germline, CDR1 is MNHNS and CDR2 is SASEGT.

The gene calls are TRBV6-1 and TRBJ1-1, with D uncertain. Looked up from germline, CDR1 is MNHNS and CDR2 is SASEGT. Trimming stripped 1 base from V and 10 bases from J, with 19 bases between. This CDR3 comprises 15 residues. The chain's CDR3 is CASSEVGRIPSGAFF. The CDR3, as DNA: TGTGCCAGCAGTGAAGTGGGCAGGATTCCTTCTGGAGCTTTCTTT.

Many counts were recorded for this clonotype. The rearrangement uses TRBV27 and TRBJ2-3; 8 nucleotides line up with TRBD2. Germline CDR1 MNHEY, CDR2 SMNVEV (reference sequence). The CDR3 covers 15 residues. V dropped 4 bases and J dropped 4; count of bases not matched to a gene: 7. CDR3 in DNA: TGTGCCAGCAGTTCCGCCGGGACTAGAGCAGATACGCAGTATTTT. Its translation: CASSSAGTRADTQYF.

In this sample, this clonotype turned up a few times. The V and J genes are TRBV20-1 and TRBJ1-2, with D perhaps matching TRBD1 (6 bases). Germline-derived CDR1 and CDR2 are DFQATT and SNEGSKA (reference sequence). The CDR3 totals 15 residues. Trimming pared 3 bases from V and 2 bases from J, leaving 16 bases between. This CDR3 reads CSASKRQEINYGYTF. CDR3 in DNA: TGCAGTGCTAGTAAAAGACAGGAAATAAACTATGGCTACACCTTC.

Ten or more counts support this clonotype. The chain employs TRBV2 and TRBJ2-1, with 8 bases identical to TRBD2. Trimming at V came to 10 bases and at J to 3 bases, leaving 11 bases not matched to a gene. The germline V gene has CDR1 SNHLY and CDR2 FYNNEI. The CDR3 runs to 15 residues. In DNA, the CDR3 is TGTGCCATCCTGGACCCCGGGACTAGCTACAATGAGCAGTTCTTC. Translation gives CAILDPGTSYNEQFF.

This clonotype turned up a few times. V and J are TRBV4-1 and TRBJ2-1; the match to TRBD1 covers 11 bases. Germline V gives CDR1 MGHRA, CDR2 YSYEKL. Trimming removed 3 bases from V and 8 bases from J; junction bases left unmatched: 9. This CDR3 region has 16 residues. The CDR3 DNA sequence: TGCGCCAGCAGCCACCCACCGGGACAGGGGGGCGATGAGCAGTTCTTC. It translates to CASSHPPGQGGDEQFF.

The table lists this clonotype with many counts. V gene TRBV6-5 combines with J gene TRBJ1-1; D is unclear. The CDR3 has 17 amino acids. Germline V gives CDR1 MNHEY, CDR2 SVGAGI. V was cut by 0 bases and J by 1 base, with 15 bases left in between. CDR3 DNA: TGTGCCAGCAGTTACTCGCACGCCAGGTTGAAGAACACTGAAGCTTTCTTT. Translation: CASSYSHARLKNTEAFF.

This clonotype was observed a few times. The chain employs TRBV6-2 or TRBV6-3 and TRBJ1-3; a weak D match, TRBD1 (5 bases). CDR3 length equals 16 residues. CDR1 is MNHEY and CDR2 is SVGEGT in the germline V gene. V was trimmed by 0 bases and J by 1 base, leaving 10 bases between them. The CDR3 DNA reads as TGTGCCAGCAGTTACTCCCAGGGAGGGTCTGGAAACACCATATATTTT. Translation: CASSYSQGGSGNTIYF.

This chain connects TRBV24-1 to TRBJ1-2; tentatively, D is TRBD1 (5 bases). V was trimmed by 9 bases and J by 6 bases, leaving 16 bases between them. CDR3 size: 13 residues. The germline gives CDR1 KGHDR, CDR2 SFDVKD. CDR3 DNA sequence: TGTGCCACCCACCCTTCAGGGTATGATGGCTACACCTTC. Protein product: CATHPSGYDGYTF.

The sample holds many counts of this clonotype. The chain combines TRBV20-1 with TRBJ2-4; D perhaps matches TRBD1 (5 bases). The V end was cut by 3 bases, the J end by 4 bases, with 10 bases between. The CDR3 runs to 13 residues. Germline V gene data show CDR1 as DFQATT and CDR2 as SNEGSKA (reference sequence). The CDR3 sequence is CSARTAYKNIQYF. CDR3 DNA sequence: TGCAGTGCTAGGACAGCGTATAAAAACATTCAGTACTTC.

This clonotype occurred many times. CDR3 sequence reads: CASSPDPGLAGGDTQYF. CDR3 bases: TGTGCCAGCAGCCCCGACCCCGGACTAGCGGGAGGGGACACGCAGTATTTT. This chain links TRBV7-2 with TRBJ2-3, with TRBD2 matching over 15 bases. V lost 5 bases and J lost 9; bases outside the gene matches: 12. CDR1 and CDR2 from the germline V gene are SGHTA and FQGNSA. The CDR3 is made up of 17 amino acids.

The CDR3 region has the DNA TGTGCCAGCGGGCTAGAGACCCAGTACTTC. It specifies CASGLETQYF. The chain couples TRBV25-1 to TRBJ2-5; D is ambiguous. Germline V gene data show CDR1 as MGHDK and CDR2 as SYGVNS. CDR3 size: 10 residues. Trimming stripped 8 bases from V and 4 bases from J, with 5 bases between. Using reference TRBV25-1 and TRBJ2-5 for the parts outside the CDR3, the full variable domain is EADIYQTPRYLVIGTGKKITLECSQTMGHDKMYWYQQDPGMELHLIHYSYGVNSTEKGDLSSESTVSRIRTEHFPLTLESARPSHTSQYLCASGLETQYFGPGTRLLVL.

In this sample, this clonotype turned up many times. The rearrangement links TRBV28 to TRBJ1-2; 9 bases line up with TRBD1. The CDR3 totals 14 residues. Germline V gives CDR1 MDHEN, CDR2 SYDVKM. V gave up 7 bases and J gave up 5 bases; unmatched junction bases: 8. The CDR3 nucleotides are TGTGCCAGCACCCCTGACAGGGGGGGATATGGCTACACCTTC. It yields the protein CASTPDRGGYGYTF.

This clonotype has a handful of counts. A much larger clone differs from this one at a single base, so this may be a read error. The CDR3 protein is CASSEKWLVTEASF. CDR3 sequence (DNA): TGTGCCAGCAGTGAAAAATGGTTGGTCACTGAAGCTTCCTTT. This chain connects TRBV2 to TRBJ1-1; D remains unclear. The CDR3 is 14 amino acids. Germline CDR1 reads SNHLY; CDR2 reads FYNNEI.

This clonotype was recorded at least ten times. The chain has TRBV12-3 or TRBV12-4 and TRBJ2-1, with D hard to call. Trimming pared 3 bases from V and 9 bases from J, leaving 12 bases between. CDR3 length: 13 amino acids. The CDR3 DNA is TGTGCCAGCAGTTTTTCTGGATTGGGTGAGCAGTTCTTC. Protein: CASSFSGLGEQFF.

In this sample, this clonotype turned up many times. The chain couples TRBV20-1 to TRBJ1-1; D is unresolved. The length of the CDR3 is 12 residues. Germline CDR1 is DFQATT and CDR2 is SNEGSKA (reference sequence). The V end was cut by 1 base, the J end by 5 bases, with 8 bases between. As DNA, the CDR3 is TGCAGTGCTAGAGTACGGGAGACTGAAGCTTTCTTT. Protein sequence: CSARVRETEAFF.

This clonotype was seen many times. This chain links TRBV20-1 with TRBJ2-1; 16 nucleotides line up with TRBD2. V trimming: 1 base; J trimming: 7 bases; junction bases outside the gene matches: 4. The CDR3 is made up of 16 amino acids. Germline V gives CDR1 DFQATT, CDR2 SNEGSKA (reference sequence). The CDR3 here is CSARGAGLAGGNEQFF. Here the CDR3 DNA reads TGCAGTGCTAGAGGAGCGGGACTAGCGGGAGGGAATGAGCAGTTCTTC.